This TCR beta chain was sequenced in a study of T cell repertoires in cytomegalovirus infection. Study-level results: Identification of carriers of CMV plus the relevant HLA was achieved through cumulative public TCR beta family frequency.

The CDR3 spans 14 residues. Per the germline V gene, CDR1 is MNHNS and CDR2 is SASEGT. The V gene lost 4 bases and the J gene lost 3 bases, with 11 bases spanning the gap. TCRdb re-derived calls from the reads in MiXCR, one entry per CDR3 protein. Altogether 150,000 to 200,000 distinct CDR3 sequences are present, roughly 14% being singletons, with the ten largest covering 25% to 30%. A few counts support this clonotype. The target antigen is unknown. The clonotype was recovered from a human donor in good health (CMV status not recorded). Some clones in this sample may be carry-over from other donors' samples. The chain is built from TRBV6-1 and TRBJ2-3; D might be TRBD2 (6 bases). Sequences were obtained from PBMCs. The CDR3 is CASSARSGTDTQYF. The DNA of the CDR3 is TGTGCCAGCAGTGCCCGAAGCGGGACAGATACGCAGTATTTT.